This T cell receptor (beta chain) was documented in a study of OX40 agonist ivuxolimab in advanced cancers. Measured with immunoSEQ multiplex PCR; TCRdb has only the in-frame clones, and not every one. Of tens of thousands of clones in the sample, roughly 88% were seen once. From germline, CDR1 is MNHNS and CDR2 SASEGT. The CDR3 sequence is 13 residues long. The J segment lost 9 bases and the V segment lost 1 base, leaving 2 bases of the junction unmatched. This chain links TRBV6-1 with TRBJ1-5, with 8 bases identical to TRBD1. The material sequenced was CD4+ or CD8+ T cells sorted from blood, taken in a trial of the OX40 agonist ivuxolimab. The TCR comes from an adult with an advanced solid tumor such as melanoma, head and neck, liver or kidney cancer. The CDR3 sequence: CASSEGTGRPQHF. CDR3 coding DNA: TGTGCCAGCAGTGAAGGGACAGGGCGGCCCCAGCATTTT.